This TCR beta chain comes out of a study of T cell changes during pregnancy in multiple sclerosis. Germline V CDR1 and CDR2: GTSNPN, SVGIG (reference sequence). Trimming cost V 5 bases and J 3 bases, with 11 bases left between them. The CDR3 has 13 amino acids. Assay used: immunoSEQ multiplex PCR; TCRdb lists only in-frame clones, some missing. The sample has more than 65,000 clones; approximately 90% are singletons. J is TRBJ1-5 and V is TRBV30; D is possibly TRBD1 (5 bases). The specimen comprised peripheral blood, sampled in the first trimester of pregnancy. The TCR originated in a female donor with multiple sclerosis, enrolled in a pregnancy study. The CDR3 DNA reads TGTGCCTGGTCTGGGGACTTCAATCAGCCCCAGCATTTT. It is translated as CAWSGDFNQPQHF.